Described below is a single T cell receptor (beta chain) sequence and its context. The specificity of this receptor is unknown. These data are taken from a study of T cells expressing NK-cell markers (dated by TCRdb to the early 2020s). For context, the study as a whole: Fewer than ten donors provided sorted CD3+CD56+NKG2C+, CD3+CD56+NKG2C- and CD3+CD56-NKG2C+ T-cell subsets, whose TCR beta-chain repertoires were profiled. Sequencing of the libraries produced 2 x 150 bp reads on Illumina HiSeq 2000/2500, MiSeq or NextSeq. Randomly selected healthy volunteers, three men and five women, were used as the eight sequenced donors. Of the eight sequenced donors, seven were found to be HCMV-seropositive and one was found to be HCMV-seronegative.

Broader findings and caveats from the paper: Those dominant clonotypes were again the most abundant among CD3+CD56-NKG2C+ cells in a handful of donors, at about 25-65%. It remained unclear whether the expanded NKG2C-expressing T cell clones were specific for HCMV antigens. In six donors, the dominant CD3+CD56+NKG2C+ clonotypes were among the top 10 CD8+ clonotypes and accounted for roughly 1.0-7.0% of CD8+ T cells.

HCMV-specific IgG was detected in serum with a commercial ELISA kit to determine HCMV serostatus. Peripheral blood mononuclear cells were isolated from blood by Ficoll density gradient centrifugation. The sequencing machine was an Illumina HiSeq 2000. TCR beta cDNA libraries were made by 5'RACE template switching that added a universal primer site and unique molecular identifiers. Priming for cDNA synthesis came from the TCR beta constant segment, and two successive PCR amplification steps followed. The authors' analysis ran thus. Reads were demultiplexed and grouped by UMI with MIGEC, and clonotypes were assembled and quantified with MiTCR. To exclude erroneous sequences, any TCR cDNA sequence not supported by at least two reads was discarded. The tcR package was used for downstream repertoire analysis, with clonotypes matched between fractions based on CDR3 nucleotide sequence plus V segment. VDJmatch was used to annotate antigen specificity against VDJdb, with one amino acid substitution in CDR3 allowed. TCRdb reprocessed the sequencing reads and holds a single record per CDR3 protein sequence, with no DNA. The V and J calls and clone size come from TCRdb's table, not from the authors' own analysis. The table held for this sample gives 200,000 to 300,000 distinct CDR3 sequences. Jointly, the top ten make up roughly 4.2% of the sample.

There are 14 amino acids in the CDR3, from cysteine to phenylalanine inclusive. No DNA is recorded. Looking up the germline V gene yields CDR1 MDHEN and CDR2 SYDVKM. This receptor was taken from a woman aged 18 to 75 in good health. The rearranged segments are TRBV28 and TRBJ1-1. The sample taken for sequencing was blood T cells: a sorted CD56 or NKG2C T cell subset, CD4+ or CD8+ T cells, or bulk PBMC T cells (not recorded which). The CDR3: CASRPAESYTEAFF.